This entry features one TCR beta chain sequence. The sample is drawn from a study of blood T cell repertoires in COVID-19. Overall study context: Spain, Italy and the United States supplied samples that represented acute and convalescent COVID-19. Sources were T cells, B-cell-depleted T cells, or PBMCs; the material itself was cDNA or gDNA.

The V gene lost 5 bases and the J gene lost 7 bases, with 14 bases spanning the gap. Germline lookup yields CDR1 LGHDT and CDR2 YNNKEL (reference sequence). The CDR3 loop spans 13 amino acids. Recruited during active infection, patients (from Seattle) were subsequently followed longitudinally. Per the authors' pipeline: Nucleated cell number was recorded as an estimate derived from reference gene primer amplification. The table came from immunoSEQ multiplex PCR; TCRdb's copy has only in-frame clones and leaves some out. V, J and clone size derive from that table, while D and trimming were established from the DNA sequence. The repertoire has about 250,000 clones, roughly 85% of them found once; the top ten carry around 5.5%.

Material for sequencing was peripheral blood. The source of this sequence is a man between 45 and 60 years old with COVID-19, enrolled during active disease. V usage is TRBV3-1 (or the pseudogene TRBV3-2) and J usage is TRBJ1-2; maybe TRBD1 (5 bases). The CDR3 DNA follows: TGTGCCAGCAGCTACATAGGGGCTCGTGGCTACACCTTC. Encoded protein: CASSYIGARGYTF.